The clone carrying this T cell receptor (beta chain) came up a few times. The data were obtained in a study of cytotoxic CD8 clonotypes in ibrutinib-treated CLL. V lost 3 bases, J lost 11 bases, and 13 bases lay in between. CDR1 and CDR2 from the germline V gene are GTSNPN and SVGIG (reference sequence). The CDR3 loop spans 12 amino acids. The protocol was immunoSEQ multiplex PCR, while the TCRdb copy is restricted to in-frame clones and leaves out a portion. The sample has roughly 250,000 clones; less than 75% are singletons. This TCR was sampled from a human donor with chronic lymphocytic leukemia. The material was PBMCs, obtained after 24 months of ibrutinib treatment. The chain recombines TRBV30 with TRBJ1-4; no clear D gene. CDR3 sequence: CAWRPTGGKLFF. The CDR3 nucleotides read TGTGCCTGGAGACCCACCGGAGGGAAACTGTTTTTT.